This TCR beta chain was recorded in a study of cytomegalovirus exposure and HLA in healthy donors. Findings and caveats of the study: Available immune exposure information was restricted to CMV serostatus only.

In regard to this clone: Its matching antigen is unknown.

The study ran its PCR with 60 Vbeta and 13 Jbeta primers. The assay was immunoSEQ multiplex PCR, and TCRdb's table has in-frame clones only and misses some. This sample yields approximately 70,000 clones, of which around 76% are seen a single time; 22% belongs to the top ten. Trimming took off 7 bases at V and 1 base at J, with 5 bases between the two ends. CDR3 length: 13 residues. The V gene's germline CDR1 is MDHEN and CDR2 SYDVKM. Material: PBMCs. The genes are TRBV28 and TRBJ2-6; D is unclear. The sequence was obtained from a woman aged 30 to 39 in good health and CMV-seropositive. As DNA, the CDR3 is TGTGCCAGCATCCAGTCTGGGGCCAACGTCCTGACTTTC. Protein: CASIQSGANVLTF.